Listed here are 10 T cell receptor beta chains from one sample, sequenced in a study of radiotherapy plus CTLA-4 blockade in lung cancer. Using immunoSEQ multiplex PCR, the repertoire was profiled, and TCRdb retains in-frame clones only, with some absent. Of 35,000 to 45,000 clones in the sample, about 70% were seen once. The sample in question was peripheral blood, obtained from a patient treated with radiotherapy plus ipilimumab. Receptors originate from a human donor with non-small cell lung cancer who had a partial response to radiotherapy plus ipilimumab.

The chain carries TRBV9 and TRBJ2-2, with 7 bases fitting TRBD2. V was pared by 2 bases and J by 3 bases, with 4 bases of the junction left unmatched. Germline-derived CDR1 and CDR2 are SGDLS and YYNGEE. The CDR3 loop spans 15 amino acids. CDR3 sequence (DNA): TGTGCCAGCAGCGTGGGGGGGACTTACACCGGGGAGCTGTTTTTT. Encoded protein: CASSVGGTYTGELFF.

This chain connects TRBV20-1 to TRBJ1-2, with 9 nucleotides matching TRBD1. Germline V gene sequence: CDR1 DFQATT, CDR2 SNEGSKA (reference sequence). Trimming cost V 6 bases and J 8 bases; bases outside gene matches: 4. The length of the CDR3 is 11 residues. The CDR3 spells CSAGTGYGYTF. In DNA form, the CDR3 reads TGCAGTGCAGGGACAGGGTACGGCTACACCTTC.

The table lists this clone with a few counts. This rearrangement joins TRBV5-6 to TRBJ1-2; TRBD1 matches at 8 bases. This CDR3 has 16 residues. Germline V gene data show CDR1 as SGHDT and CDR2 as YYEEEE. The V segment lost 2 bases and the J segment 3 bases; nucleotides outside the gene matches: 9. As DNA, the CDR3 is TGTGCCAGCAGCTTTCGAACAGGGGGATCTCACTATGGCTACACCTTC. As protein: CASSFRTGGSHYGYTF.

This clone was found once. CDR3: CAIGLAGSHEQFF. The CDR3 nucleotides are TGTGCCATCGGACTAGCGGGAAGTCATGAGCAGTTCTTC. The chain recombines TRBV5-4 with TRBJ2-1, with TRBD2 matching over 12 bases. There are 13 residues in the CDR3. Trimming took 9 bases from V and 8 from J; bases not matched to a gene: 6. The germline V gene encodes CDR1 SGHNT and CDR2 YYREEE (reference sequence). Supplemented by reference TRBV5-4 and TRBJ2-1, the full variable domain reads ETGVTQSPTHLIKTRGQQVTLRCSSQSGHNTVSWYQQALGQGPQFIFQYYREEENGRGNFPPRFSGLQFPNYSSELNVNALELDDSALYLCAIGLAGSHEQFFGPGTRLTVL.

CDR3 sequence: CASSQADRGTYEQYF. The CDR3 bases are TGCGCCAGCAGCCAAGCCGACAGGGGAACCTACGAGCAGTACTTC. V is TRBV4-1 and J is TRBJ2-7; 8 bases map to TRBD1. The V and J ends lost 1 base and 2 bases, in that order; junction bases with no gene match: 4. CDR1 MGHRA and CDR2 YSYEKL come from the germline V gene. The CDR3 contains 15 residues.

The V gene is TRBV5-5, the J gene TRBJ2-5, with D tentatively TRBD1 (6 bases). The J call may be faulty, since TRBJ2-7 better matches the DNA end. The V gene's germline CDR1 is SGHKS and CDR2 YYEKEE (reference sequence). The CDR3 sequence is 13 residues long. In nucleotides, the CDR3 is TGTGCCAGCACCTGGACAGAAACCTACGAGCAGTACTTC. Translating it yields CASTWTETYEQYF.

The rearrangement joins TRBV18 to TRBJ2-7; TRBD1 matches 9 bases. V was pared by 2 bases and J by 2 bases, with 7 bases of the junction left unmatched. CDR1 KGHSH and CDR2 LQKENI come from the germline V gene. This CDR3 comprises 16 residues. CDR3 coding DNA: TGTGCCAGCTCACCATCAAGGACAGGGGTTACCTACGAGCAGTACTTC. Amino acid sequence: CASSPSRTGVTYEQYF. The entire variable domain, with the rest obtained from reference TRBV18 and TRBJ2-7, is as follows: NAGVMQNPRHLVRRRGQEARLRCSPMKGHSHVYWYRQLPEEGLKFMVYLQKENIIDESGMPKERFSAEFPKEGPSILRIQQVVRGDSAAYFCASSPSRTGVTYEQYFGPGTRLTVT.

The V and J genes are TRBV19 and TRBJ2-5; 8 positions agree with TRBD1. The junction had 8 bases not matched to a gene; V was cut back by 3 bases and J by 5 bases. CDR1 and CDR2 (germline): LNHDA, SQIVND (reference sequence). The CDR3 spans 15 residues. The CDR3 DNA follows: TGTGCCAGTAGTATTCTTCAGGGGGCGGCGGAGACCCAGTACTTC. Translation gives CASSILQGAAETQYF.

The chain is built from TRBV18 and TRBJ2-5, with D tentatively TRBD2 (6 bases). CDR1 and CDR2 from the germline V gene are KGHSH and LQKENI. This CDR3 is 15 amino acids long. Trimming took 2 bases from V and 4 from J, leaving 14 bases between them. The DNA for the CDR3 is TGTGCCAGCTCACCAACGGGAGAGGCGTCAGAGACCCAGTACTTC. Residues: CASSPTGEASETQYF. The full variable domain, with the rest looked up from reference TRBV18 and TRBJ2-5, is NAGVMQNPRHLVRRRGQEARLRCSPMKGHSHVYWYRQLPEEGLKFMVYLQKENIIDESGMPKERFSAEFPKEGPSILRIQQVVRGDSAAYFCASSPTGEASETQYFGPGTRLLVL.

DNA of the CDR3: TGTGCCAGCAGCTTAGTTTACCAGTCCTCCTACAATGAGCAGTTCTTC. Its translation: CASSLVYQSSYNEQFF. The J gene is TRBJ2-1, the V gene TRBV7-8; no reliable D call. The CDR3 contains 16 residues. CDR1 and CDR2 from the germline V gene are SGHVS and FQNEAQ. With 1 base removed from V and 0 bases from J, the gap between germline ends came to 10 bases.